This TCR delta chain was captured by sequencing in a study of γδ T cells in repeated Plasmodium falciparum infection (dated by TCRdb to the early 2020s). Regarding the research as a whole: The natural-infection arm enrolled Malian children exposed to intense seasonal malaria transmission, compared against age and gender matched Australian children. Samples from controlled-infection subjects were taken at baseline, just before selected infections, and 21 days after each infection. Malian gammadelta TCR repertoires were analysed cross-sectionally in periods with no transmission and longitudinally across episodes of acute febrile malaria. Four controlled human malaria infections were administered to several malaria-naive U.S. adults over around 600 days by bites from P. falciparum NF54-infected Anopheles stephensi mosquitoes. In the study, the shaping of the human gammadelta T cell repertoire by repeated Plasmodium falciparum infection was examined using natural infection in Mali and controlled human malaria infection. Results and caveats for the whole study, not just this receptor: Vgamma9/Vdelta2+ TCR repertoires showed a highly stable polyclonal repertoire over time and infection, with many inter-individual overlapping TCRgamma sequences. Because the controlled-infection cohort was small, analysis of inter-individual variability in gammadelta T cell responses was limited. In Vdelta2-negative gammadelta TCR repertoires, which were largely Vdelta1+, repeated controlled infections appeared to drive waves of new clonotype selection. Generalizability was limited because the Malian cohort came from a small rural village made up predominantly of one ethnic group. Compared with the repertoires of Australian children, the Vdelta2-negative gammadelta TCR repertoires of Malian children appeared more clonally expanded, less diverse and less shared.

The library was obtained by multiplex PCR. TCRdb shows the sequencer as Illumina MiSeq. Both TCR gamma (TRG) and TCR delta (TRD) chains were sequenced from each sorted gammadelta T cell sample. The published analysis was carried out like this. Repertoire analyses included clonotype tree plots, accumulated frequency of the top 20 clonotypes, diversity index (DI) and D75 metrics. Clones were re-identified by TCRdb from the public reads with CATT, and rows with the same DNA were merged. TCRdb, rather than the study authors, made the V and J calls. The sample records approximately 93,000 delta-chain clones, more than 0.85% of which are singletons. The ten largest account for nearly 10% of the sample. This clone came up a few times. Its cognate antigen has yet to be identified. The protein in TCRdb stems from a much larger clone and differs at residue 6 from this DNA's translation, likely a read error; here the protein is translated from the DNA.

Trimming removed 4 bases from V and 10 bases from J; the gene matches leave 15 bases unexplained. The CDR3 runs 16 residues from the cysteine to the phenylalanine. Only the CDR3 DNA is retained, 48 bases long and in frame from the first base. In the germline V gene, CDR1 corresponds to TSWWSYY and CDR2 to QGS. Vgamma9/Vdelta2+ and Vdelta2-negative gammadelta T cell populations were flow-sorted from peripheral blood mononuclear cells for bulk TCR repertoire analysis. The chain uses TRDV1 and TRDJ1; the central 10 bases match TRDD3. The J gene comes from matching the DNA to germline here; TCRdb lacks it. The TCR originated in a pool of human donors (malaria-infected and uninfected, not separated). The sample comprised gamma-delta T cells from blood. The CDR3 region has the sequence CALGVSGYWGMAGLIF. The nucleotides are TGTGCTCTTGGGGTTTCAGGGTACTGGGGGATGGCAGGACTCATCTTT.